Sequencing of this T cell receptor beta chain was carried out in a study of T-cell memory formation after mild COVID-19. MiXCR, run by TCRdb on the 5' RACE reads, gives a single entry per CDR3 protein. This sample has about 420,000 distinct CDR3 sequences, with roughly a quarter found just once. Germline CDR1 SGHNT, CDR2 YENEEA. The V segment lost 1 base and the J segment 8 bases; nucleotides outside the gene matches: 6. The CDR3 has 15 amino acids. The chain couples TRBV11-3 to TRBJ2-1, with 9 bases matching TRBD2. This TCR derives from an adult woman who had mild COVID-19 (a few samples of this study predate the infection). Cell type and time point are not known. The sample consisted of PBMCs or a T cell subset sorted from them (not recorded which). CDR3 nucleotide sequence: TGTGCCAGCAGCTTAGGCGGGGGGGCCATGTATGAGCAGTTCTTC. Translated, it gives CASSLGGGAMYEQFF.